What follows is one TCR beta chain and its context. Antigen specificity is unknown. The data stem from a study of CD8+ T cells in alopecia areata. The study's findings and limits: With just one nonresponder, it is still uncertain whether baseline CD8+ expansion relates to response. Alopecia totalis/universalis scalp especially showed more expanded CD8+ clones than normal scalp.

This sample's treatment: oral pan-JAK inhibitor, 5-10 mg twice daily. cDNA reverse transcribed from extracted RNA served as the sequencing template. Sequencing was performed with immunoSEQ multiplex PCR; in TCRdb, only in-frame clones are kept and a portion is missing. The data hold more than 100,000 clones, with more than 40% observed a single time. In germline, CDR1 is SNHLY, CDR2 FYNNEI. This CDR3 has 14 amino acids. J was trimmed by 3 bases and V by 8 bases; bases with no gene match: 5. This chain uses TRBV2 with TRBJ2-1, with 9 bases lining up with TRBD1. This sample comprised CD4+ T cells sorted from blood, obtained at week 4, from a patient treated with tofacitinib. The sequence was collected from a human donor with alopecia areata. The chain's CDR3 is CASPRDRDYNEQFF. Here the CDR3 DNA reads TGTGCCAGCCCCCGGGACAGGGACTACAATGAGCAGTTCTTC.